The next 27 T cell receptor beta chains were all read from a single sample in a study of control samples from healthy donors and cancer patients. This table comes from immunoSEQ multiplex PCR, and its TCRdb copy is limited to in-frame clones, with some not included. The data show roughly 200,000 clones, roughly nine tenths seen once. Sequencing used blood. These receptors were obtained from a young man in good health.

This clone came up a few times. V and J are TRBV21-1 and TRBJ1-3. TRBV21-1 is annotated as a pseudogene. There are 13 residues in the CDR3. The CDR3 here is CASSEGLSDTIYF. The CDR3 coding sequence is TGTGCCAGCAGCGAGGGCCTCTCGGACACCATATATTTT.

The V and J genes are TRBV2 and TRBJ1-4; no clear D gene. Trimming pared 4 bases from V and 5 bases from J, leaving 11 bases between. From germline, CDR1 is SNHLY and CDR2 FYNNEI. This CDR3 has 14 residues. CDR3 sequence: CASSGETKNEKLFF. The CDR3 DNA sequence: TGTGCCAGCAGTGGGGAGACAAAGAATGAAAAACTGTTTTTT.

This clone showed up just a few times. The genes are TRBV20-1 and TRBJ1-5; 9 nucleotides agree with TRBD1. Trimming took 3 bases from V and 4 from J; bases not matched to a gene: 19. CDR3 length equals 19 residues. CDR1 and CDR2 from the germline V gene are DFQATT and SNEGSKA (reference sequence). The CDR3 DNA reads TGCAGTGCTAGTAAACCGGGACAGGGCGTAGAGTGGTGGAATCAGCCCCAGCATTTT. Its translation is CSASKPGQGVEWWNQPQHF.

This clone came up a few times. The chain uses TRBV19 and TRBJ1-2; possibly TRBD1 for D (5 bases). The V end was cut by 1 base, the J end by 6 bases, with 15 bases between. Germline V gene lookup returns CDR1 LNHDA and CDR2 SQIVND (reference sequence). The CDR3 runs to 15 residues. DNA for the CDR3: TGTGCCAGTAGTATAGTATTGCGGCAGGGCGATGGCTACACCTTC. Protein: CASSIVLRQGDGYTF.

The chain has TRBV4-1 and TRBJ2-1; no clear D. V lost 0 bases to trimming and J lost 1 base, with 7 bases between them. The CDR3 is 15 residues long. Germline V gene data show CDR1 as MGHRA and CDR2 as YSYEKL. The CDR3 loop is CASSQESSSYNEQFF. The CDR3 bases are TGCGCCAGCAGCCAAGAATCTAGTTCCTACAATGAGCAGTTCTTC.

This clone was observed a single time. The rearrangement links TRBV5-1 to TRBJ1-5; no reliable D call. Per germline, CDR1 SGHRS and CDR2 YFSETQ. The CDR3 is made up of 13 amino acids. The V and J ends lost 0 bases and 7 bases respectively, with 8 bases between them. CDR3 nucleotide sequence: TGCGCCAGCAGCTTGGACAGCCAACAGCCCCAGCATTTT. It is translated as CASSLDSQQPQHF.

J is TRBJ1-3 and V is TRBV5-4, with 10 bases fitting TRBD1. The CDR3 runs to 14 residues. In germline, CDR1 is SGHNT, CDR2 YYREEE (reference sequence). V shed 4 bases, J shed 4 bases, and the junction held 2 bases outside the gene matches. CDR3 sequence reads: CASSRTGGGNTIYF. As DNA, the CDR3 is TGTGCCAGCAGCCGGACAGGGGGAGGAAACACCATATATTTT.

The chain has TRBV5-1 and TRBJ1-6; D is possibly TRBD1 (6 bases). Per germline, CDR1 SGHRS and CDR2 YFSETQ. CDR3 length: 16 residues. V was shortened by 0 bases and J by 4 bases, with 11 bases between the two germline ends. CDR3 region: CASSLGQDVYNSPLHF. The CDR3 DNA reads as TGCGCCAGCAGCTTGGGACAGGACGTTTATAATTCACCCCTCCACTTT.

The CDR3 here is CASSAGGTHRSYEQYF. The CDR3 DNA is TGCGCCAGCAGCGCGGGTGGGACGCACCGCTCCTACGAGCAGTACTTC. V and J are TRBV5-1 and TRBJ2-7; TRBD1 or TRBD2 may be the D gene (5 bases each). This CDR3 region has 16 residues. Germline-derived CDR1 and CDR2 are SGHRS and YFSETQ. Trimming cost V 4 bases and J 0 bases, with 17 bases left between them.

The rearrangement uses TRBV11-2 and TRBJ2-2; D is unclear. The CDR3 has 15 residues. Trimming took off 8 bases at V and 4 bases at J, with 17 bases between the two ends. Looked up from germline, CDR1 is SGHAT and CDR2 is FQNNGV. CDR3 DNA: TGTGCCAGCGCAGTACGAGTATTAAGCACCGGGGAGCTGTTTTTT. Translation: CASAVRVLSTGELFF.

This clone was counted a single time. CDR3 sequence reads: CASSPETSGGAYEQYF. The CDR3 region has the DNA TGTGCCAGCAGCCCTGAGACTAGCGGGGGGGCATACGAGCAGTACTTC. The J gene is TRBJ2-7, the V gene TRBV7-6; 14 bases map to TRBD2. Losses at the gene ends were 5 bases for V and 4 bases for J; bases not matched to a gene: 7. The V gene's germline CDR1 is SGHVS and CDR2 FNYEAQ. This CDR3 spans 16 amino acids.

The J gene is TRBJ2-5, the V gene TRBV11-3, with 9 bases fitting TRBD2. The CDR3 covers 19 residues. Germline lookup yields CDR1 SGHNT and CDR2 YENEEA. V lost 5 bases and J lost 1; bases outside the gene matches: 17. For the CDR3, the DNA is TGTGCCAGCAGCCCTGGACGGATTAGCGGGGGCCTATTCCAAGAGACCCAGTACTTC. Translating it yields CASSPGRISGGLFQETQYF.

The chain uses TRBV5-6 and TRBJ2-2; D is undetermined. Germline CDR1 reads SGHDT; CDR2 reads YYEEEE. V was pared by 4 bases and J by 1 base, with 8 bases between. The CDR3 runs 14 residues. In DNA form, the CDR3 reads TGTGCCAGCAGCCCAACAAGGAACACCGGGGAGCTGTTTTTT. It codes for CASSPTRNTGELFF.

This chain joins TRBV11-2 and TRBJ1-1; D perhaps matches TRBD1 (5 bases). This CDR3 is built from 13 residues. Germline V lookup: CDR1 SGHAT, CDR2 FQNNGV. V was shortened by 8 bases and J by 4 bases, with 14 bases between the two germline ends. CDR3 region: CASAWGGGTEAFF. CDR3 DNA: TGTGCCAGCGCTTGGGGGGGTGGCACTGAAGCTTTCTTT. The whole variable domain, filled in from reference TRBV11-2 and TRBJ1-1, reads EAGVAQSPRYKIIEKRQSVAFWCNPISGHATLYWYQQILGQGPKLLIQFQNNGVVDDSQLPKDRFSAERLKGVDSTLKIQPAKLEDSAVYLCASAWGGGTEAFFGQGTRLTVV.

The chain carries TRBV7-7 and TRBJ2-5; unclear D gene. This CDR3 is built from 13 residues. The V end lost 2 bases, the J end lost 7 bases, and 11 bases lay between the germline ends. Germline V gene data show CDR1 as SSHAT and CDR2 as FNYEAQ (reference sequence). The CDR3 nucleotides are TGTGCCAGCAGCTTATCGGAAACATGGACCCAGTACTTC. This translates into CASSLSETWTQYF.

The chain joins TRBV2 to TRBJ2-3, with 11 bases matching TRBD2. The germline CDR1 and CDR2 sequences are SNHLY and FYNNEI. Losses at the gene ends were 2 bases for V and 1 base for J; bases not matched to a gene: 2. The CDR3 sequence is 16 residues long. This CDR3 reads CASSETTSGGTDTQYF. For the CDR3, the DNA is TGTGCCAGCAGTGAAACGACTAGCGGGGGCACAGATACGCAGTATTTT.

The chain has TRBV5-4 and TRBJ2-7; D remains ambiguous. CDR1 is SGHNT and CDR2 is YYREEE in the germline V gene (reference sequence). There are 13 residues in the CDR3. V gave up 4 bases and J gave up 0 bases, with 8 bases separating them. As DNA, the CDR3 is TGTGCCAGCAGCACGACACCCTCCTACGAGCAGTACTTC. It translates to CASSTTPSYEQYF.

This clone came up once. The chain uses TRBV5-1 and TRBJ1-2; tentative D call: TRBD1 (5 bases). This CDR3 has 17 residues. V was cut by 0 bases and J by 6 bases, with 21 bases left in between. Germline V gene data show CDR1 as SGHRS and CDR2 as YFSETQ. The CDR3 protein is CASSLAKMTAPLDGYTF. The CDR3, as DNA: TGCGCCAGCAGCTTGGCGAAGATGACAGCCCCACTAGATGGCTACACCTTC.

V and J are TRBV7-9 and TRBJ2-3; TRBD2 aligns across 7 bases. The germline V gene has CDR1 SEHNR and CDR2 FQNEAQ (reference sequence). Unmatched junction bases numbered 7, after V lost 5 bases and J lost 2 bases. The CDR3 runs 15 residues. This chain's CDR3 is CASSEILADTDTQYF. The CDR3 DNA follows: TGTGCCAGCAGCGAAATTCTAGCGGACACAGATACGCAGTATTTT. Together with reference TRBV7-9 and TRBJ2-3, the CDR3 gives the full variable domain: DTGVSQNPRHKITKRGQNVTFRCDPISEHNRLYWYRQTLGQGPEFLTYFQNEAQLEKSRLLSDRFSAERPKGSFSTLEIQRTEQGDSAMYLCASSEILADTDTQYFGPGTRLTVL.

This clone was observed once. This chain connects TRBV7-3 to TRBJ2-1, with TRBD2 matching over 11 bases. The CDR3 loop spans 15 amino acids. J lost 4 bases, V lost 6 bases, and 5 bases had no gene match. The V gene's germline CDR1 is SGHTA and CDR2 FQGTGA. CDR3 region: CASSFTSGGYNEQFF. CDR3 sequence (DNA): TGTGCCAGCAGTTTTACTAGCGGGGGATACAATGAGCAGTTCTTC.

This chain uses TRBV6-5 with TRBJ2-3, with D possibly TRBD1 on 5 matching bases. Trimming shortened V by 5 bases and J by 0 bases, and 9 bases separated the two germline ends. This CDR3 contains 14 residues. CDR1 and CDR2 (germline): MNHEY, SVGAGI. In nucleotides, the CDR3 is TGTGCCAGCAGTCTCAGGGAAAGCACAGATACGCAGTATTTT. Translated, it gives CASSLRESTDTQYF.

CDR3 coding DNA: TGTGCCAGCGCAACGGGACAGTACACCGGGGAGCTGTTTTTT. This gives the protein CASATGQYTGELFF. This rearrangement joins TRBV6-5 to TRBJ2-2; TRBD1 aligns across 7 bases. With 8 bases clipped from V and 3 bases from J, the junction kept 6 bases outside the gene matches. The V gene's germline CDR1 is MNHEY and CDR2 SVGAGI. This CDR3 comprises 14 residues.

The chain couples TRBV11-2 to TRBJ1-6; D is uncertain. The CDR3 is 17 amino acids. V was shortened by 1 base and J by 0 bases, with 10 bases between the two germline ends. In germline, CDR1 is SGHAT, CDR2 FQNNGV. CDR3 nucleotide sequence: TGTGCCAGCAGCTTAGGATCGCAGAGCTCCTATAATTCACCCCTCCACTTT. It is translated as CASSLGSQSSYNSPLHF.

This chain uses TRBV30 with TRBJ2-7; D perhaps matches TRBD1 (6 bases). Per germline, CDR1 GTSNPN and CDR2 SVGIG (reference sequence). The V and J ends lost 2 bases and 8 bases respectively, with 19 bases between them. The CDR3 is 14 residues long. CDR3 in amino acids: CAWSRTGQNYKQYF. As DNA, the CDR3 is TGTGCCTGGAGTCGCACCGGACAGAATTACAAGCAGTACTTC.

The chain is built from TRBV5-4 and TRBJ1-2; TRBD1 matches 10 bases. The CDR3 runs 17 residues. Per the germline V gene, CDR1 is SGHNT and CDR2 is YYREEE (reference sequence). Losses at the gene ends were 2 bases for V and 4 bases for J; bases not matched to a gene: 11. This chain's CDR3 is CASSFRDRGPFGYGYTF. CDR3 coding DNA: TGTGCCAGCAGCTTCCGGGACAGGGGACCCTTTGGCTATGGCTACACCTTC. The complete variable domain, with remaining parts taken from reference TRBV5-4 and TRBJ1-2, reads ETGVTQSPTHLIKTRGQQVTLRCSSQSGHNTVSWYQQALGQGPQFIFQYYREEENGRGNFPPRFSGLQFPNYSSELNVNALELDDSALYLCASSFRDRGPFGYGYTFGSGTRLTVV.

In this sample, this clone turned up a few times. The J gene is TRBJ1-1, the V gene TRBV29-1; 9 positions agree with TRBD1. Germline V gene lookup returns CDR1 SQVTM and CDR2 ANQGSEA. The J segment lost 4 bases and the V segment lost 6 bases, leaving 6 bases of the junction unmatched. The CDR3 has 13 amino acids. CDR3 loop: CSVWTGVFTEAFF. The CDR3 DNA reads TGCAGCGTCTGGACAGGGGTGTTCACTGAAGCTTTCTTT. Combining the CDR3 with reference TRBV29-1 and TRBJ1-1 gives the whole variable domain SAVISQKPSRDICQRGTSLTIQCQVDSQVTMMFWYRQQPGQSLTLIATANQGSEATYESGFVIDKFPISRPNLTFSTLTVSNMSPEDSSIYLCSVWTGVFTEAFFGQGTRLTVV.

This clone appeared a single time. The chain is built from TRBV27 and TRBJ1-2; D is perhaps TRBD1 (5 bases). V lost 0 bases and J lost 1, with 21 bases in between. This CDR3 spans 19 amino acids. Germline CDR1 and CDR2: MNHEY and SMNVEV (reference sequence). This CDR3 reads CASSLSPGRVPQINYGYTF. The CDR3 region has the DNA TGTGCCAGCAGTTTATCTCCCGGCAGGGTTCCCCAGATTAACTATGGCTACACCTTC.